This TCR beta chain was obtained from a study of T cells in Graves' hyperthyroidism and ophthalmopathy. Study as a whole: Peripheral blood collection took place at initial diagnosis, before any treatment.

Study results and caveats: Patients with ophthalmopathy were separated from those with stable hyperthyroidism by a 13 V-J model.

The germline CDR1 and CDR2 sequences are MNHNS and SASEGT. The V and J ends lost 7 bases and 8 bases, in that order; junction bases with no gene match: 8. This CDR3 has 13 residues. This clonotype was found a few times. No antigen is known for it. Amplification targeted TCR beta CDR3 regions from RNA transcripts. The HTBI set primed first-round TCR CDR3 RT-PCR. MiXCR, run by TCRdb on the multiplex PCR reads, gives a single entry per CDR3 protein. The sample includes 690,000 or so distinct CDR3 sequences, about 19% of them seen just once. Reasons for excluding patients were uncontrolled infection, other autoimmune disease, pregnancy or lactation. Sampled blood dates from first hyperthyroidism diagnosis, and it precedes any ophthalmopathy symptoms.

The genes are TRBV6-1 and TRBJ1-3; TRBD1 matches 7 bases. This TCR came from a woman in her fifties or sixties with Graves' hyperthyroidism that later progressed to Graves' ophthalmopathy. The sequenced material came from blood. CDR3 in DNA: TGTGCCAGCAAACCACAGGGGTCGGACACCATATATTTT. It encodes CASKPQGSDTIYF.